These 2 T cell receptor beta chains share one sample of origin, sequenced in a study of T-cell memory formation after mild COVID-19. From the 5' RACE reads, TCRdb called clonotypes with MiXCR, one entry per CDR3 protein. Of about 260,000 distinct CDR3 sequences in the sample, less than 9.5% were seen once. Sequences were obtained from PBMCs or a T cell subset sorted from them (not recorded which). The receptor source for this set is a man younger than 30 who had mild COVID-19 (a few samples of this study predate the infection). Cell type and time point are not known.

This clonotype was picked up a small number of times. The V gene is TRBV11-2, the J gene TRBJ1-5, with TRBD1 as a possible D gene (5 bases). The CDR3 length is 13 residues. Germline-derived CDR1 and CDR2 are SGHAT and FQNNGV. V was pared by 5 bases and J by 7 bases, with 12 bases between. The CDR3 DNA is TGTGCCAGCAGCCCCAGGGCAGGGCAGCCCCAGCATTTT. Protein sequence: CASSPRAGQPQHF. The full variable domain, with the rest looked up from reference TRBV11-2 and TRBJ1-5, is EAGVAQSPRYKIIEKRQSVAFWCNPISGHATLYWYQQILGQGPKLLIQFQNNGVVDDSQLPKDRFSAERLKGVDSTLKIQPAKLEDSAVYLCASSPRAGQPQHFGDGTRLSIL.

This clonotype was found a few times. This chain connects TRBV7-9 to TRBJ1-5; weak D call: TRBD1 (5 bases). Trimming took off 2 bases at V and 4 bases at J, with 12 bases between the two ends. This CDR3 comprises 15 residues. Per the germline V gene, CDR1 is SEHNR and CDR2 is FQNEAQ (reference sequence). The CDR3 sequence is CASSLTGGPNQPQHF. CDR3 in DNA: TGTGCCAGCAGCTTAACGGGGGGTCCAAATCAGCCCCAGCATTTT.